Listed below are T cell receptor beta chains from one sample, sequenced in a study of beta chain features in type 1 diabetes. TCRdb keeps only in-frame clones here, not all; method: immunoSEQ multiplex PCR. The profile shows under 90,000 clones, 30% to 35% of them singletons. Sequencing used stem cell memory CD4+ T cells from blood. The receptors derive from a woman younger than 30 in good health. Each CDR3 is given with its conserved first and last residue. A D gene is named only where the DNA matches it firmly. Where a row states a size, it is once, few, many or the class of an expanded clone; other rows omit it.

j_gene	abundance	d_gene	v_gene	CDR3nt	CDR3aa
TRBJ1-4	.	.	TRBV21-1	TGTGCCAGCAGCAGGCCGGGACTTTTAGGGGAAAAACTGTTTTTT	CASSRPGLLGEKLFF
TRBJ2-5	few	.	TRBV6-1	TGTGCCAGCAGTGGAGGGGAGGCAGGCCAAGAGACCCAGTACTTC	CASSGGEAGQETQYF
TRBJ1-4	many	.	TRBV29-1	TGCAGCGTTGAGAAGTTGGAGGGTGAAAAACTGTTTTTT	CSVEKLEGEKLFF
TRBJ1-5	.	TRBD1	TRBV11-2	TGTGCCAGCAGCGCTAGGGGGACAGGGTGGGACCAGCCCCAGCATTTT	CASSARGTGWDQPQHF
TRBJ2-7	.	TRBD1	TRBV28	TGTGCCAGCAGTACGACAGGGAGTTCCTACGAGCAGTACTTC	CASSTTGSSYEQYF
TRBJ2-5	few	TRBD2	TRBV6-5	TGTGCCAGCAGTTCGGGTGCGGGGGGCCAAGAGACCCAGTACTTC	CASSSGAGGQETQYF
TRBJ1-2	.	.	TRBV6-6	TGTGCCAGCAGACAACAGGGCTCAAACTATGGCTACACCTTC	CASRQQGSNYGYTF
TRBJ2-7	.	.	TRBV5-4	TGTGCCAGCAGCTTGTATTCAGGGGCGTACGAGCAGTACTTC	CASSLYSGAYEQYF
TRBJ1-2	few	.	TRBV30	TGTGCCTGGTCCCGCGGAGGGGCCTTCGATGGCTACACCTTC	CAWSRGGAFDGYTF
TRBJ2-3	.	.	TRBV29-1	TGCAGCGTTGACTTACCTAGCGACAGCACAGATACGCAGTATTTT	CSVDLPSDSTDTQYF
TRBJ2-5	.	TRBD2	TRBV27	TGTGCCAGCAGTTCGGGGGGGGCAGGGGAGGAGACCCAGTACTTC	CASSSGGAGEETQYF
TRBJ2-3	.	.	TRBV4-2	TGTGCCAGCAACCCCAGTGGGAGAAGCACAGATACGCAGTATTTT	CASNPSGRSTDTQYF
TRBJ2-1	few	TRBD1	TRBV4-1	TGCGCCAGCAGCCGGGCCGGGACAGGGGGGGATGAGCAGTTCTTC	CASSRAGTGGDEQFF